A single sample gave rise to the 7 T cell receptor beta chains below, sequenced in a study of cytomegalovirus exposure and HLA in healthy donors. Vbeta (60) and Jbeta (13) primers were used in the PCR. Clones were read by immunoSEQ multiplex PCR, and TCRdb kept only the in-frame ones, dropping some. The sample lists 100,000 to 150,000 clones, around 80% occurring once. The sample taken for sequencing was PBMCs. These receptors originate from a woman between 18 and 30 years old in good health and CMV-seropositive.

V gene TRBV10-3 combines with J gene TRBJ2-7; 8 positions match TRBD1. The CDR3 has 14 amino acids. CDR1 and CDR2 from the germline V gene are ENHRY and SYGVKD. V gave up 6 bases and J gave up 5 bases; unmatched junction bases: 9. CDR3 DNA: TGTGCCATCAGCAGAGGACAGGGTCGGAACGAGCAGTACTTC. Protein sequence: CAISRGQGRNEQYF.

This clone was picked up a small number of times. This chain connects TRBV6-1 to TRBJ2-1, with D perhaps matching TRBD1 (6 bases). Germline CDR1 and CDR2: MNHNS and SASEGT. CDR3 length equals 15 residues. The V end lost 4 bases, the J end lost 6 bases, and 16 bases lay between the germline ends. CDR3 loop: CASSGQVPNGNEQFF. CDR3 sequence (DNA): TGTGCCAGCAGTGGACAGGTGCCCAATGGCAATGAGCAGTTCTTC.

The chain carries TRBV7-6 and TRBJ2-1, with 7 bases matching TRBD1. The CDR3 is made up of 11 amino acids. The germline V gene has CDR1 SGHVS and CDR2 FNYEAQ. The junction had 4 bases not matched to a gene; V was cut back by 5 bases and J by 12 bases. The CDR3 protein is CASSLRQGQFF. In DNA, the CDR3 is TGTGCCAGCAGCCTCAGACAGGGGCAGTTCTTC.

The CDR3 here is CASSEGRGVLINEQFF. CDR3 sequence (DNA): TGTGCCAGCAGTGAAGGGCGGGGGGTCCTTATCAATGAGCAGTTCTTC. The rearrangement uses TRBV6-1 and TRBJ2-1, with TRBD2 matching over 8 bases. From germline, CDR1 is MNHNS and CDR2 SASEGT. J was trimmed by 6 bases and V by 1 base; bases with no gene match: 8. CDR3 size: 16 residues.

This clone has a single count. Relative to the germline gene, one junction end is altered; a read error may explain this. The chain carries TRBV5-6 and TRBJ2-5; 10 nucleotides align to TRBD2. This CDR3 region has 14 residues. The germline V gene encodes CDR1 SGHDT and CDR2 YYEEEE. DNA of the CDR3: TGTGCCAACAGCGTATCTAGCGGGGGTGAGACCCAGTACTTC. Amino acids: CANSVSSGGETQYF. The variable domain in full, with the rest retrieved from reference TRBV5-6 and TRBJ2-5, is DAGVTQSPTHLIKTRGQQVTLRCSPKSGHDTVSWYQQALGQGPQFIFQYYEEEERQRGNFPDRFSGHQFPNYSSELNVNALLLGDSALYLCANSVSSGGETQYFGPGTRLLVL.

The V call is TRBV6-4, the J call TRBJ2-7, with a possible D match to TRBD1 (5 bases). Trimming pared 0 bases from V and 3 bases from J, leaving 18 bases between. The CDR3 sequence is 17 residues long. CDR1 and CDR2 (germline): MRHNA, SNTAGT. Written as DNA, the CDR3 is TGTGCCAGCAGTGACTCTGGGGCGGCAGGGATGAGCTACGAGCAGTACTTC. Residues: CASSDSGAAGMSYEQYF.

The table lists this clone with a count of one. This chain uses TRBV7-9 with TRBJ2-5, with TRBD1 matching 7 bases. Germline trimming cut 2 bases from V and 7 bases from J; bases unmatched to any gene: 13. The CDR3 totals 16 residues. Germline lookup yields CDR1 SEHNR and CDR2 FQNEAQ (reference sequence). In DNA form, the CDR3 reads TGTGCCAGCAGCTTATGGGGCAGGGGGAGCGATAGGACCCAGTACTTC. It specifies CASSLWGRGSDRTQYF.